These 12 T cell receptor beta chains originate from one sample sequenced in a study of cytomegalovirus exposure and HLA in healthy donors. Vbeta (60) and Jbeta (13) primers were used in the PCR. Here immunoSEQ multiplex PCR was the method, and the copy in TCRdb shows in-frame clones only, minus some. The table lists 150,000 to 160,000 clones, about 88% of them singletons. The specimen sequenced was PBMCs. The receptors were gathered from a woman younger than 30 in good health and CMV-seronegative.

The V and J genes are TRBV14 and TRBJ1-2; possibly TRBD1 for D (6 bases). V lost 0 bases, J lost 4 bases, and 18 bases lay in between. The CDR3 has 17 residues. Germline V gene sequence: CDR1 SGHDN, CDR2 FVKESK. This CDR3 reads CASSQDSWGPGRYGYTF. For the CDR3, the DNA is TGTGCCAGCAGCCAAGATTCATGGGGGCCGGGCCGCTATGGCTACACCTTC.

The CDR3 DNA reads TGCGCCAGCAGCCAGGGATCGACAGGGGTGAACGAGCAGTACTTC. This translates into CASSQGSTGVNEQYF. The chain carries TRBV4-3 and TRBJ2-7, with 8 bases fitting TRBD1. The J segment lost 5 bases and the V segment lost 3 bases, leaving 9 bases of the junction unmatched. CDR1 is LGHNA, CDR2 YSLEER, per germline. This CDR3 has 15 amino acids.

V gene TRBV30 combines with J gene TRBJ1-4; D is possibly TRBD1 (5 bases). The germline V gene has CDR1 GTSNPN and CDR2 SVGIG (reference sequence). V gave up 0 bases and J gave up 6 bases, with 11 bases separating them. The CDR3 runs 14 residues. The CDR3 loop is CAWSVGAKDEKLFF. In DNA, the CDR3 is TGTGCCTGGAGTGTAGGGGCTAAGGATGAAAAACTGTTTTTT. The variable domain in full, with the rest retrieved from reference TRBV30 and TRBJ1-4, is SQTIHQWPATLVQPVGSPLSLECTVEGTSNPNLYWYRQAAGRGLQLLFYSVGIGQISSEVPQNLSASRPQDRQFILSSKKLLLSDSGFYLCAWSVGAKDEKLFFGSGTQLSVL.

The chain links TRBV28 to TRBJ2-1; the match to TRBD2 covers 8 bases. This CDR3 is 13 amino acids long. V was clipped by 9 bases and J by 6 bases; unmatched bases: 7. The V gene's germline CDR1 is MDHEN and CDR2 SYDVKM. This chain's CDR3 is CASSRAGGNEQFF. CDR3 DNA: TGTGCCAGTTCGAGGGCGGGAGGCAATGAGCAGTTCTTC.

This rearrangement joins TRBV28 to TRBJ2-7; no firm D call. CDR1 and CDR2 (germline): MDHEN, SYDVKM. The CDR3 has 14 amino acids. V lost 5 bases and J 2 bases, leaving 13 bases between the germline ends. The CDR3 region is CASSPPGQPYEQYF. CDR3 DNA: TGTGCCAGCAGTCCGCCTGGGCAACCCTACGAGCAGTACTTC.

Concerning this clone: Other nucleotide sequences in the sample specify the same CDR3. The chain recombines TRBV6-6 with TRBJ2-5; the match to TRBD2 covers 8 bases. The CDR3 has 16 amino acids. The V and J ends lost 6 bases and 4 bases, in that order; junction bases with no gene match: 13. Germline V lookup: CDR1 MNHNY, CDR2 SVGAGI (reference sequence). The CDR3 protein is CASRGAKRGRVETQYF. The CDR3 nucleotides are TGTGCCAGCAGGGGGGCCAAGCGGGGGAGAGTAGAGACCCAGTACTTC.

The chain joins TRBV30 to TRBJ2-1, with D possibly matching TRBD2 (5 bases). Trimming shortened V by 5 bases and J by 0 bases, and 8 bases separated the two germline ends. This CDR3 comprises 13 residues. Looked up from germline, CDR1 is GTSNPN and CDR2 is SVGIG (reference sequence). Here the CDR3 DNA reads TGTGCCTGGGAAGGGAGCTCCTACAATGAGCAGTTCTTC. This codes for CAWEGSSYNEQFF.

The chain couples TRBV5-1 to TRBJ2-5; 7 bases map to TRBD2. The last part of the DNA fits TRBJ2-7 better; the J call may be wrong. This CDR3 region has 13 residues. Germline CDR1 is SGHRS and CDR2 is YFSETQ. The CDR3 reads CASRPPGGYEQYF. CDR3 nucleotide sequence: TGCGCCAGCAGACCCCCCGGGGGGTACGAGCAGTACTTC.

CDR3 amino acids: CASSYGAAPNYGYTF. The CDR3 bases are TGTGCCAGCAGTTACGGGGCAGCTCCTAACTATGGCTACACCTTC. The chain employs TRBV6-5 and TRBJ1-2, with D perhaps TRBD1 (5 bases). The ends were cut back, 2 bases at V and 0 bases at J, with 10 bases in the middle. The germline gives CDR1 MNHEY, CDR2 SVGAGI. This CDR3 has 15 residues.

The chain is built from TRBV28 and TRBJ1-5, with a possible D match to TRBD1 (5 bases). CDR1 and CDR2 (germline): MDHEN, SYDVKM. V dropped 4 bases and J dropped 9 bases, with 19 bases sitting between them. This CDR3 spans 15 amino acids. For the CDR3, the DNA is TGTGCCAGCAGTTCCCCGGCCGGGGCGGGGGGGCCCCAGCATTTT. Its translation is CASSSPAGAGGPQHF. Supplemented by reference TRBV28 and TRBJ1-5, the full variable domain reads DVKVTQSSRYLVKRTGEKVFLECVQDMDHENMFWYRQDPGLGLRLIYFSYDVKMKEKGDIPEGYSVSREKKERFSLILESASTNQTSMYLCASSSPAGAGGPQHFGDGTRLSIL.

The rearrangement links TRBV10-3 to TRBJ1-4; no firm D call. The CDR3 consists of 15 residues. The ends were cut back, 0 bases at V and 4 bases at J, with 9 bases in the middle. The germline gives CDR1 ENHRY, CDR2 SYGVKD. The CDR3 DNA follows: TGTGCCATCAGTGAGTCGGGCCAGGTTAATGAAAAACTGTTTTTT. Residues: CAISESGQVNEKLFF.

The rearrangement uses TRBV4-1 and TRBJ1-1; 8 bases line up with TRBD1. CDR1 MGHRA and CDR2 YSYEKL come from the germline V gene. With 0 bases clipped from V and 5 bases from J, the junction kept 2 bases outside the gene matches. There are 14 residues in the CDR3. The CDR3 coding sequence is TGCGCCAGCAGCCAAGATCGGGACAGGACTGAAGCTTTCTTT. Translated, it gives CASSQDRDRTEAFF.